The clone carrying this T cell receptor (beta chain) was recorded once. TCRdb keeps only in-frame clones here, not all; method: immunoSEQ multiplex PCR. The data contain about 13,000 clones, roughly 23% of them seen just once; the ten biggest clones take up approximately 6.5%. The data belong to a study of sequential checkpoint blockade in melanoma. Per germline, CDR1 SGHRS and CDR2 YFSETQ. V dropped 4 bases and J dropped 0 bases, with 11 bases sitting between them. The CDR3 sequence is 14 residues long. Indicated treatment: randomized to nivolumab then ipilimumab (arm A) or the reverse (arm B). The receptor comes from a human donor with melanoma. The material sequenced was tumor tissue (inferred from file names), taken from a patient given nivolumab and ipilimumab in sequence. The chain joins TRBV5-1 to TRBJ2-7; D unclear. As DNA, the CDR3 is TGCGCCAGCAGCATCGACGGAGTCTCCTACGAGCAGTACTTC. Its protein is CASSIDGVSYEQYF.